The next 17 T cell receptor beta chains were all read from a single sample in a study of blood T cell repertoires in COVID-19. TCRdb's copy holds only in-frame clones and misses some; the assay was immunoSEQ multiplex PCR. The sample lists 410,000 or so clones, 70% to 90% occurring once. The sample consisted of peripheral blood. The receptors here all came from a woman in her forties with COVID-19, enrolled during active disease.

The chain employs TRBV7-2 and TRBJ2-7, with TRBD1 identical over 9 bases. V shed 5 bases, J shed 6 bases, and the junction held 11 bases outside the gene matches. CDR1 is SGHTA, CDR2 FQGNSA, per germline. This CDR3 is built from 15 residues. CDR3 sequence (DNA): TGTGCCAGCAGCCGGGGCGGGACAGGGACGGGCGAGCAGTACTTC. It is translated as CASSRGGTGTGEQYF.

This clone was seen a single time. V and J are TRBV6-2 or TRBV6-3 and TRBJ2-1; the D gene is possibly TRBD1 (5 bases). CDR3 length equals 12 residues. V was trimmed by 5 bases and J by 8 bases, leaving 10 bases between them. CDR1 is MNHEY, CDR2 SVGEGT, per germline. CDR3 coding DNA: TGTGCCAGCAGTCCGCGACAGTATGAGCAGTTCTTC. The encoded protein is CASSPRQYEQFF.

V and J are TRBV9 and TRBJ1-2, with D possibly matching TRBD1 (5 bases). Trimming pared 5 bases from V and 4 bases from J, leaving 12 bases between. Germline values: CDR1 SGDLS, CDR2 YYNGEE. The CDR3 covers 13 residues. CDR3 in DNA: TGTGCCAGCAGGGCGGGGCAGGGCTATGGCTACACCTTC. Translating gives CASRAGQGYGYTF. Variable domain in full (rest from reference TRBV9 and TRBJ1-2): DSGVTQTPKHLITATGQRVTLRCSPRSGDLSVYWYQQSLDQGLQFLIQYYNGEERAKGNILERFSAQQFPDLHSELNLSSLELGDSALYFCASRAGQGYGYTFGSGTRLTVV.

The CDR3 region has the DNA TGTGCCAGCAGCTTGACAGGGGGCGCCGATGGCTACACCTTC. It yields the protein CASSLTGGADGYTF. The chain couples TRBV7-3 to TRBJ1-2, with 10 nucleotides matching TRBD1. Germline CDR1 reads SGHTA; CDR2 reads FQGTGA. V was clipped by 3 bases and J by 6 bases; unmatched bases: 4. The CDR3 is 14 amino acids.

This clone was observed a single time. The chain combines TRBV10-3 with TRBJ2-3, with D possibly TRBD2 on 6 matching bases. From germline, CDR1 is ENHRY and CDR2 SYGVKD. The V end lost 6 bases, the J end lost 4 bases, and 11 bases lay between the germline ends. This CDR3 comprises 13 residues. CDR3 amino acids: CAIRGEVADTQYF. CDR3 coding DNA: TGTGCCATCAGAGGGGAGGTCGCAGATACGCAGTATTTT.

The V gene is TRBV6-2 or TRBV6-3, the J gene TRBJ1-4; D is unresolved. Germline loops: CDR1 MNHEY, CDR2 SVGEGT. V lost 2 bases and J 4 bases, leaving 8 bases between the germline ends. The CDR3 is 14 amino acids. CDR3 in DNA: TGTGCCAGCAGTTACGGGAGGTATAATGAAAAACTGTTTTTT. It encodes CASSYGRYNEKLFF.

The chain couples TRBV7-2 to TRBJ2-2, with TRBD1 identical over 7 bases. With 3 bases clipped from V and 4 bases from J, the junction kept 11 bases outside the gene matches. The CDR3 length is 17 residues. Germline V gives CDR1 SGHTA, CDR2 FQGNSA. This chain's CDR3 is CASSLSRDSTRTGELFF. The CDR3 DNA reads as TGTGCCAGCAGCTTGAGCCGGGACAGCACTCGCACCGGGGAGCTGTTTTTT.

The CDR3 region has the DNA TGTGCCAGCAGCTCCAGACTAGCGGGAGGATTCTACAATGAGCAGTTCTTC. Protein: CASSSRLAGGFYNEQFF. This chain joins TRBV7-3 and TRBJ2-1; 13 bases map to TRBD2. The CDR3 loop spans 17 amino acids. CDR1 is SGHTA and CDR2 is FQGTGA in the germline V gene. V lost 4 bases to trimming and J lost 3 bases; unmatched junction nucleotides: 6.

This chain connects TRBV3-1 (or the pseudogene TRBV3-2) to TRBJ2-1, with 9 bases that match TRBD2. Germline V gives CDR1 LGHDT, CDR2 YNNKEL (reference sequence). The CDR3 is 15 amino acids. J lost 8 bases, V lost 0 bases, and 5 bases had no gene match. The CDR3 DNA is TGTGCCAGCAGCCAAGATGTGCGGGAGGGGGATGAGCAGTTCTTC. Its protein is CASSQDVREGDEQFF.

The CDR3 nucleotides read TGTGCCAGCAGCTCCCGGACAGGGGGCAACTATGGCTACACCTTC. Its translation: CASSSRTGGNYGYTF. The chain carries TRBV9 and TRBJ1-2, with 11 bases lining up with TRBD1. The ends lost 4 bases at V and 2 bases at J; junction bases unmatched: 4. Per germline, CDR1 SGDLS and CDR2 YYNGEE. CDR3 length: 15 residues.

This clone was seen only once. The CDR3 coding sequence is TGTGCCAGCAGCCGGACAGGGGGAACCTACGAGCAGTACTTC. Protein product: CASSRTGGTYEQYF. The chain joins TRBV6-6 to TRBJ2-7; 10 bases are shared with TRBD1. V lost 6 bases and J lost 2; bases outside the gene matches: 4. CDR1 and CDR2 from the germline V gene are MNHNY and SVGAGI (reference sequence). This CDR3 is built from 14 residues.

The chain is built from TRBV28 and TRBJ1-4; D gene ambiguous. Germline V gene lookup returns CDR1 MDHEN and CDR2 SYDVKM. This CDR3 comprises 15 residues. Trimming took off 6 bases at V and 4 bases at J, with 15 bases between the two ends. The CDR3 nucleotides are TGTGCCAGCAGGACACACTTGGTGGGTAATGAAAAACTGTTTTTT. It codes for CASRTHLVGNEKLFF.

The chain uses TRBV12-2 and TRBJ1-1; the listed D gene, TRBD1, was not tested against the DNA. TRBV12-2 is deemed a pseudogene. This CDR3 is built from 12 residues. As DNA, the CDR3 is TGTGCAAGTCGCTTAGCAGACAGGGGGGCTTTCTTT. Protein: CASRLADRGAFF.

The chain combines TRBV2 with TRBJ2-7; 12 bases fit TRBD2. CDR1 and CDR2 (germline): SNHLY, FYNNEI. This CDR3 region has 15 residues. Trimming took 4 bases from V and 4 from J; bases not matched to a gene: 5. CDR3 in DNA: TGTGCCAGCAGTGGGTCGACTAGCGGGAGTTACGAGCAGTACTTC. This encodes CASSGSTSGSYEQYF.

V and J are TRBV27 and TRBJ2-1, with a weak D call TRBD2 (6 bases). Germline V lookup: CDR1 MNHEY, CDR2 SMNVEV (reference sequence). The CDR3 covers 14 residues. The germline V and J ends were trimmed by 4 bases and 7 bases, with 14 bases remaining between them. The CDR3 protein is CASSSPGLRNEQFF. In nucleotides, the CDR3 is TGTGCCAGCAGTTCCCCGGGACTGAGGAATGAGCAGTTCTTC.

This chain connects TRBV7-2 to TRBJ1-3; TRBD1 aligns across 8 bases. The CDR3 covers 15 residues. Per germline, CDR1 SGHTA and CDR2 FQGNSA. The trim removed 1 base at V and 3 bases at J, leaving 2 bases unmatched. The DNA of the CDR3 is TGTGCCAGCAGCTTAGATGGACAGGGTGGAAACACCATATATTTT. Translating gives CASSLDGQGGNTIYF.

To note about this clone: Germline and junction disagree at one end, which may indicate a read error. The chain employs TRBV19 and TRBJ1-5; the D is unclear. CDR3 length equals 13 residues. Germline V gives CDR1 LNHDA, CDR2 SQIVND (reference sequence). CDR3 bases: TGTGCCACCTCGGGCCATAGCGATCAGCCCCAGCATTTT. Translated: CATSGHSDQPQHF.